The TCR beta chain under discussion was sequenced for a study of T cell changes during pregnancy in multiple sclerosis. Assay: immunoSEQ multiplex PCR; the TCRdb copy retains only in-frame clones and omits some. The sample contains 85,000 to 130,000 clones, around 90% of which appear only once. V lost 2 bases to trimming and J lost 5 bases, with 18 bases between them. This CDR3 comprises 16 residues. Germline CDR1 and CDR2: SEHNR and FQNEAQ (reference sequence). This clone was found once. The sequence was obtained from a female donor with multiple sclerosis, enrolled in a pregnancy study. The rearrangement links TRBV7-9 to TRBJ2-5, with unresolved D. The input for sequencing was peripheral blood, taken before pregnancy. Here the CDR3 DNA reads TGTGCCAGCAGCTTATCCCCTACAGCACTCGTGGAGACCCAGTACTTC. Its protein product is CASSLSPTALVETQYF.